This T cell receptor beta chain was profiled in a study of blood T cell repertoires in COVID-19. Study-wide background: Whether acute or convalescent, the COVID-19 samples came from the United States, Italy and Spain.

Enrollees, about 18 to 89 years old, lived in 24 US areas. Participant reports of clinical history set cohort assignment. This CDR3 comprises 14 residues. TCRdb's table, derived via immunoSEQ multiplex PCR, lists solely in-frame clones and lacks some. Altogether a few hundred thousand clones are present, about 92% being singletons, with the ten largest covering about 18%. V is TRBV21-1 and J is TRBJ2-5; the table assigns TRBD2, which was not confirmed against the DNA. TRBV21-1 is termed a pseudogene. The clonotype originates from a woman aged 25 to 45 who had recovered from COVID-19. Material: PBMCs or T cells enriched from blood (not recorded which). This CDR3 reads CASSKVSVQGTQYF. In DNA form, the CDR3 reads TGTGCCAGCAGCAAAGTTAGCGTACAAGGGACCCAGTACTTC.